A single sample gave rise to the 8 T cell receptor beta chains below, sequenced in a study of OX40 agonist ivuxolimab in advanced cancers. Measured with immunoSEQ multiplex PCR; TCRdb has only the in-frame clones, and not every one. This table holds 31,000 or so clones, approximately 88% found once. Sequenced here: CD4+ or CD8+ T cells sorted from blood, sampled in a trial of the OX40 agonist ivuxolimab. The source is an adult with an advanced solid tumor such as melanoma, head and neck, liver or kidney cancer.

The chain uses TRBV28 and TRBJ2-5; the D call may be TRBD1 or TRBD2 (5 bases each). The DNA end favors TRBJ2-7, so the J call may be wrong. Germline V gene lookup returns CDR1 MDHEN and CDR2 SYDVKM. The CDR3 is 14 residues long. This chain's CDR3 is CASSLTRGSYEQYF. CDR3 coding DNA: TGTGCCAGCAGTTTGACGAGGGGCTCCTACGAGCAGTACTTC.

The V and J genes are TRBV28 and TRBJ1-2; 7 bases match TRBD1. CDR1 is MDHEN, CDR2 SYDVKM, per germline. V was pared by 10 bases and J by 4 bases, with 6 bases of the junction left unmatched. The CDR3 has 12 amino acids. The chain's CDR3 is CATVTGSYGYTF. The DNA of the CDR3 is TGTGCCACTGTGACAGGGAGCTATGGCTACACCTTC.

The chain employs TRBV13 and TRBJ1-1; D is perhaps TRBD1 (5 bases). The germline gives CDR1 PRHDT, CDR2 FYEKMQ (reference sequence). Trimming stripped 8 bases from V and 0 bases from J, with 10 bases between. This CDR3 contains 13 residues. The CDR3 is CASGGLMNTEAFF. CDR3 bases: TGTGCCAGCGGGGGACTAATGAACACTGAAGCTTTCTTT.

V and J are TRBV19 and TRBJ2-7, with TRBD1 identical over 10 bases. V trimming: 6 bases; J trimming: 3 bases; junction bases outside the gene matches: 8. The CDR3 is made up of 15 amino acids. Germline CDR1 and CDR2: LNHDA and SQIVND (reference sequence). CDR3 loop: CASSPGTGADYEQYF. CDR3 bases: TGTGCCAGTAGCCCCGGGACAGGGGCCGACTACGAGCAGTACTTC.

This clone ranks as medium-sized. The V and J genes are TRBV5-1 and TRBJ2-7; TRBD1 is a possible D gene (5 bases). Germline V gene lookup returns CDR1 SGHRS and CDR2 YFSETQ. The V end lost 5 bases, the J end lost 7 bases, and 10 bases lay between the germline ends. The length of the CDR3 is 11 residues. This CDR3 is CASRSGWEQYF. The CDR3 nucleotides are TGCGCCAGCAGATCAGGGTGGGAGCAGTACTTC.

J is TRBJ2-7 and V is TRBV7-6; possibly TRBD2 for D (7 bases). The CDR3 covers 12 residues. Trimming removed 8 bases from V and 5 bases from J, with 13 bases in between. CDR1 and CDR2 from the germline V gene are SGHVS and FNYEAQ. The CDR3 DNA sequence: TGTGCCAGCGGACTAGGGGGGGACGAGCAGTACTTC. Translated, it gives CASGLGGDEQYF.

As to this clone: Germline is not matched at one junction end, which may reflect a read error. This CDR3 reads CAISEGDSLNANYGYTF. The CDR3 DNA reads as TGTGCCATCAGTGAGGGTGACAGCCTAAATGCTAACTATGGCTACACCTTC. V usage is TRBV6-1 and J usage is TRBJ1-2; D possibly corresponds to TRBD1 (5 bases). The CDR3 spans 17 residues. CDR1 is MNHNS, CDR2 SASEGT, per germline.

The CDR3 loop is CASSAGTSGGYEQYF. The CDR3 bases are TGTGCCAGCAGCGCCGGGACTAGCGGAGGCTACGAGCAGTACTTC. This chain joins TRBV11-3 and TRBJ2-7, with 11 bases aligning to TRBD2. The V segment lost 5 bases and the J segment 3 bases; nucleotides outside the gene matches: 6. The CDR3 runs 15 residues. Looked up from germline, CDR1 is SGHNT and CDR2 is YENEEA.